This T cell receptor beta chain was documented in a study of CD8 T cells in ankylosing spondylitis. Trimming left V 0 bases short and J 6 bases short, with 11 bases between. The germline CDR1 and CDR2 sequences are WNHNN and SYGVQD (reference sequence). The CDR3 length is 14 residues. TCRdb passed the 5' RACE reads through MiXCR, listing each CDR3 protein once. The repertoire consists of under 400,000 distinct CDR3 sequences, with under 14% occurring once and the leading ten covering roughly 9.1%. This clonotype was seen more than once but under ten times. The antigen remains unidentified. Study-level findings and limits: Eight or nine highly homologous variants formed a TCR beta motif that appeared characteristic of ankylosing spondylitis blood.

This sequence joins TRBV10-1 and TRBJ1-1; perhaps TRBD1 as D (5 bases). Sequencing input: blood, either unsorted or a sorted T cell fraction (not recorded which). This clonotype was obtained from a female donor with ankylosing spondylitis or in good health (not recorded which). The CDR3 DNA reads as TGCGCCAGCAGTGAGTCGACAGCCCCGGCTGAAGCTTTCTTT. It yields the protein CASSESTAPAEAFF.